A selection of T cell receptor beta chains follows, all from one sample in a study of blood T cells in healthy people across ages. TCRdb called the 5' RACE reads again in MiXCR, with one record for every CDR3 protein. The sample lists 1,800,000 or so distinct CDR3 sequences; about 39% were seen once. Sequenced input: blood. These receptors came from a human donor in good health. Each CDR3 is given with its conserved first and last residue. D genes are given only for firm matches.

D: TRBD1
V: TRBV18
CDR3: CASSPGTATGNTEAFF

D: -
V: TRBV24-1
CDR3: CATSDRSYSTDTQYF

D: -
V: TRBV20-1
CDR3: CSAWGGRGQNEQFF

D: -
V: TRBV20-1
CDR3: CSASLTGAQPQHF

D: -
V: TRBV20-1
CDR3: CSARALGITDTQYF

D: TRBD2
V: TRBV7-6
CDR3: CASSLENSGGYNEQFF

D: TRBD1
V: TRBV6-2/TRBV6-3
CDR3: CASIDPGTAYGYTF

D: TRBD2
V: TRBV2
CDR3: CASSSPRLASKTDTQYF

D: TRBD2
V: TRBV19
CDR3: CASSPTSGSTGELFF

D: -
V: TRBV6-6
CDR3: CASFGQVAKNIQYF

D: TRBD1
V: TRBV4-3
CDR3: CASSQDQDRDYGYTF

D: TRBD2
V: TRBV6-2/TRBV6-3
CDR3: CASSPPPGTSLSGELFF

D: -
V: TRBV7-3
CDR3: CASSQLGQSTDTQYF

D: TRBD1
V: TRBV20-1
CDR3: CSARTPGQRNQPQHF

D: -
V: TRBV7-2
CDR3: CASSLGVGSRDSPLHF

D: -
V: TRBV4-3
CDR3: CASSQDKTAFYGYTF

D: -
V: TRBV7-3
CDR3: CASSLMPGNSYEQYF

D: -
V: TRBV5-4
CDR3: CASSPMGEVTDTQYF

D: -
V: TRBV6-5
CDR3: CASSYGGGKGYTF

D: TRBD2
V: TRBV18
CDR3: CASSATGTSGGVNTQYF

D: TRBD2
V: TRBV7-2
CDR3: CASNPQRGFPSYNEQFF

D: -
V: TRBV28
CDR3: CASSRLIRVGQPQHF

D: -
V: TRBV7-9
CDR3: CASSPPLVGSTDTQYF